This T cell receptor beta chain was captured by sequencing in a study of type 1 regulatory T cells. At the level of the study: An in vitro protocol generated T-allo10, a Tr1-enriched, alloantigen-specific CD4 T cell product. Regarding the study as a whole: Type 1 regulatory T cells had a more restricted TCR repertoire than non-type 1 regulatory T cells.

This clonotype was detected ten times or more. The target antigen is unknown. In TCRdb, the reads were re-called with MiXCR into one record per CDR3 protein. The repertoire holds 40,000 to 50,000 distinct CDR3 sequences, with 9% to 15% as singletons. The TCR originated in a human donor in good health. Source material: cultured non-Tr1 T cells, either the whole culture or a sorted T cell fraction (not recorded which).

This CDR3 is CASSYGMNTEAFF. The CDR3 region has the DNA TGTGCCAGCAGTTATGGGATGAACACTGAAGCTTTCTTT. The chain combines TRBV6-6 with TRBJ1-1, with D uncertain. The length of the CDR3 is 13 residues. Trimming shortened V by 3 bases and J by 0 bases, and 5 bases separated the two germline ends. CDR1 and CDR2 (germline): MNHNY, SVGAGI (reference sequence).